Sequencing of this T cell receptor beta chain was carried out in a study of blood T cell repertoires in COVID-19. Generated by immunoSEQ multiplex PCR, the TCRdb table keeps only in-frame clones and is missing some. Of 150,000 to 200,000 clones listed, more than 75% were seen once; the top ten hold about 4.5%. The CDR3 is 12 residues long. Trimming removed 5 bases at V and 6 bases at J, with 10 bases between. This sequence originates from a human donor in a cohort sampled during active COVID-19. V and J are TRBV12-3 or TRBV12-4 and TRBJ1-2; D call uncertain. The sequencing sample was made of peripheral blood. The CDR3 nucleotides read TGTGCCAGCAGTATAGGAGGCCATGGCTACACCTTC. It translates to CASSIGGHGYTF.